A selection of T cell receptor beta chains follows, all from one sample in a study of CD8+CD57+ T cells in acquired aplastic anemia. TCRdb re-analysed the reads in MiXCR, keeping a single row per CDR3 protein. This table has 400,000 to 450,000 distinct CDR3 sequences, about two thirds appearing once. Sequenced: sorted CD4+, CD8+, or CD8+CD57+ T cells (not recorded which) from PBMCs. All receptors come from a human donor in good health, serving as a control. Each CDR3 is given with its conserved first and last residue. For some rows the clone size is stated as once, few or many, or as a class when expanded; others skip it.

j_call clone_size v_call cdr3_aa
TRBJ1-2 . TRBV7-8 CASRLTSGVIGSQF
TRBJ2-6 . TRBV7-2 CASSYGASPPAPGTF
TRBJ1-3 . TRBV5-4 CASRRTGRNTIYF
TRBJ2-1 many TRBV12-3/TRBV12-4 CASSITRKYNEQFF
TRBJ2-3 many TRBV29-1 CSVTGLAGGDTQYF
TRBJ1-1 . TRBV7-8 CASSRQGPEAFF
TRBJ1-1 many TRBV7-2 CASSPPGQGAATEAFF
TRBJ2-2 . TRBV9 CASSPTGDNSPHLFF
TRBJ2-7 . TRBV5-1 CASSLAGSGGEQYF
TRBJ2-4 . TRBV7-9 CASSEGQDKTNKYF
TRBJ2-7 . TRBV6-1 CASGQGNGDSSYEQYF
TRBJ1-6 . TRBV10-3 CAISQGSTYNSPLHF
TRBJ2-7 . TRBV15 CASSTTGDRGTYEQYF
TRBJ1-6 . TRBV7-2 CASSLAAGFCKPHLHF
TRBJ2-3 . TRBV7-9 CASSKVGLASADTQYF